The clone carrying this TCR beta chain was detected a few times. The sample comes from a study of blood T cell repertoires in COVID-19. Study-level information: Collection of acute and convalescent COVID-19 samples took place in the United States, Italy and Spain. PBMCs, B-cell-depleted T cells, or T cells were the source of the cDNA or gDNA that made up the material.

Authors' methods: Nucleated cell counts were estimated from reference gene primer amplification. Libraries were prepared by immunoSEQ multiplex PCR; TCRdb keeps only in-frame clonotypes and omits some of them. For V, J and clone size, that table is used; D and trimming come from the DNA. This sample yields around 200,000 clones, of which 70% to 90% are seen a single time; 1.2% belongs to the top ten. CDR1 is LNHDA, CDR2 SQIVND, per germline (reference sequence). V lost 6 bases, J lost 3 bases, and 3 bases stayed unmatched. The CDR3 has 15 residues. The TCR originated in a man younger than 40 who had recovered from COVID-19. J is TRBJ2-2 and V is TRBV19; TRBD1 aligns across 11 bases. Sequencing was carried out using PBMCs or T cells enriched from blood (not recorded which). CDR3 residues: CASRDRGRYTGELFF. CDR3 nucleotide sequence: TGTGCCAGTAGGGACAGGGGGCGTTACACCGGGGAGCTGTTTTTT. Complete variable domain (other parts from reference TRBV19 and TRBJ2-2): DGGITQSPKYLFRKEGQNVTLSCEQNLNHDAMYWYRQDPGQGLRLIYYSQIVNDFQKGDIAEGYSVSREKKESFPLTVTSAQKNPTAFYLCASRDRGRYTGELFFGEGSRLTVL.